What follows are 19 T cell receptor beta chains derived from one specimen sequenced in a study of T cell responses to AZD1222 COVID-19 vaccine. Repertoires were generated with immunoSEQ multiplex PCR, while TCRdb's copy carries only in-frame clones and drops some. The sample has about 90,000 clones, 88% seen once. The source was peripheral blood, collected on day 0 of AZD1222 vaccination. The receptors derive from an adult in good health.

For this clone: At one of its ends the junction is not consistent with the germline gene, which may arise from a read error. The chain couples TRBV10-3 to TRBJ2-7; 11 positions agree with TRBD2. The CDR3 extends over 16 amino acids. Germline CDR1 is ENHRY and CDR2 is SYGVKD. The CDR3, as DNA: TGTGCCACCAGTGACACTGGGACTAGCGGAACCTACGAGCAGTACTTC. Protein sequence: CATSDTGTSGTYEQYF.

V is TRBV14 and J is TRBJ2-7, with D hard to call. V lost 4 bases to trimming and J lost 3 bases, with 10 bases between them. Germline V gene data show CDR1 as SGHDN and CDR2 as FVKESK. The CDR3 totals 13 residues. CDR3 residues: CASSPPKGYEQYF. The CDR3 DNA is TGTGCCAGCAGCCCTCCCAAGGGCTACGAGCAGTACTTC.

The chain couples TRBV14 to TRBJ1-1, with D maybe TRBD1 (6 bases). The V and J ends lost 1 base and 1 base respectively, with 10 bases between them. The CDR3 consists of 15 residues. The V gene's germline CDR1 is SGHDN and CDR2 FVKESK. CDR3 DNA: TGTGCCAGCAGCCAAGGAACGACAGGGAACACTGAAGCTTTCTTT. Its translation: CASSQGTTGNTEAFF.

The J gene is TRBJ1-1, the V gene TRBV11-2, with a possible D match to TRBD1 (5 bases). From germline, CDR1 is SGHAT and CDR2 FQNNGV. Deletions cut 5 bases from V and 8 bases from J, with 15 bases between. The CDR3 totals 13 residues. CDR3 sequence reads: CASSTDRTSEAFF. In nucleotides, the CDR3 is TGTGCCAGCAGCACCGACAGAACCTCAGAAGCTTTCTTT.

The chain employs TRBV3-1 (or the pseudogene TRBV3-2) and TRBJ1-2; a possible D gene is TRBD1 (5 bases). Per the germline V gene, CDR1 is LGHDT and CDR2 is YNNKEL (reference sequence). The CDR3 consists of 12 residues. Trimming left V 4 bases short and J 6 bases short, with 9 bases between. The CDR3 DNA sequence: TGTGCCAGCAGCCTACGGACACATGGCTACACCTTC. Its translation: CASSLRTHGYTF.

V usage is TRBV14 and J usage is TRBJ2-2; no reliable D call. The germline V gene encodes CDR1 SGHDN and CDR2 FVKESK. Trimming took 0 bases from V and 2 from J, leaving 7 bases between them. The length of the CDR3 is 15 residues. The CDR3 protein is CASSQEQINTGELFF. CDR3 in DNA: TGTGCCAGCAGCCAAGAACAGATTAACACCGGGGAGCTGTTTTTT.

The chain couples TRBV6-5 to TRBJ2-7; D remains unclear. V shed 5 bases and J shed 6 bases, with 11 bases lying between them. The CDR3 is 12 amino acids. The V gene's germline CDR1 is MNHEY and CDR2 SVGAGI. The CDR3 here is CASSTLESEQYF. The CDR3 nucleotides are TGTGCCAGCAGTACCCTCGAAAGCGAGCAGTACTTC.

This chain joins TRBV13 and TRBJ1-6; possible D gene TRBD1, 6 bases. The germline V gene encodes CDR1 PRHDT and CDR2 FYEKMQ (reference sequence). V dropped 1 base and J dropped 3 bases, with 7 bases sitting between them. The CDR3 covers 15 residues. The CDR3 spells CASSLETGYNSPLHF. The CDR3 region has the DNA TGTGCCAGCAGCTTAGAGACAGGCTATAATTCACCCCTCCACTTT.

V usage is TRBV6-2 or TRBV6-3 and J usage is TRBJ2-3, with a tentative D call TRBD1 (5 bases). Trimming removed 5 bases at V and 0 bases at J, with 12 bases between. This CDR3 contains 15 residues. Germline CDR1 and CDR2: MNHEY and SVGEGT. The CDR3 nucleotides are TGTGCCAGCAGTGGCAGGGCAGGAAGCACAGATACGCAGTATTTT. Translating it yields CASSGRAGSTDTQYF.

The rearrangement joins TRBV19 to TRBJ2-1; a possible D gene is TRBD2 (6 bases). Per germline, CDR1 LNHDA and CDR2 SQIVND (reference sequence). CDR3 size: 12 residues. The V gene lost 6 bases and the J gene lost 9 bases, with 12 bases spanning the gap. CDR3 nucleotide sequence: TGTGCCAGTAGGTGGTACGGGGGTGAGCAGTTCTTC. Protein sequence: CASRWYGGEQFF.

This sequence joins TRBV5-5 and TRBJ1-3; D unclear. The CDR3 runs 14 residues. Germline values: CDR1 SGHKS, CDR2 YYEKEE (reference sequence). V was trimmed by 1 base and J by 3 bases, leaving 8 bases between them. CDR3 protein: CASSLTEFGNTIYF. The DNA of the CDR3 is TGTGCCAGCAGCTTGACCGAGTTTGGAAACACCATATATTTT.

The chain uses TRBV10-3 and TRBJ2-5; D gene uncertain. The CDR3 has 11 residues. Deletions cut 11 bases from V and 5 bases from J, with 12 bases between. Germline V gene lookup returns CDR1 ENHRY and CDR2 SYGVKD. CDR3 loop: CAPSDHETQYF. The CDR3 nucleotides are TGTGCCCCGTCGGATCATGAGACCCAGTACTTC.

This clone was recorded a few times. The genes are TRBV5-1 and TRBJ2-2; tentative D call: TRBD2 (5 bases). This CDR3 contains 12 residues. V was trimmed by 4 bases and J by 6 bases, leaving 7 bases between them. Germline V gene data show CDR1 as SGHRS and CDR2 as YFSETQ. The CDR3 coding sequence is TGCGCCAGCAGCCCGGGGTCCGGGGAGCTGTTTTTT. Protein product: CASSPGSGELFF.

For the CDR3, the DNA is TGTGCCAGCAGCCCGGGTGGGGGGGGCTCCTACAATGAGCAGTTCTTC. This codes for CASSPGGGGSYNEQFF. This rearrangement joins TRBV5-4 to TRBJ2-1; 7 bases fit TRBD2. The CDR3 consists of 16 residues. CDR1 and CDR2 (germline): SGHNT, YYREEE (reference sequence). The junction had 7 bases not matched to a gene; V was cut back by 4 bases and J by 0 bases.

The chain carries TRBV5-1 and TRBJ1-6; possible D gene TRBD1, 5 bases. The CDR3 totals 15 residues. Trimming took off 0 bases at V and 4 bases at J, with 8 bases between the two ends. Germline-derived CDR1 and CDR2 are SGHRS and YFSETQ. The CDR3 bases are TGCGCCAGCAGCTTGGAGCCAGGGTATAATTCACCCCTCCACTTT. It yields the protein CASSLEPGYNSPLHF.

This clone occurred once. This chain connects TRBV4-1 to TRBJ1-6; no firm D call. This CDR3 region has 16 residues. Trimming removed 1 base from V and 0 bases from J, with 7 bases in between. Germline CDR1 is MGHRA and CDR2 is YSYEKL. The chain's CDR3 is CASSQGQPSYNSPLHF. Here the CDR3 DNA reads TGCGCCAGCAGCCAAGGGCAGCCCTCCTATAATTCACCCCTCCACTTT.

The chain uses TRBV18 and TRBJ1-2; no definite D call. V shed 3 bases and J shed 3 bases, with 8 bases lying between them. Germline CDR1 reads KGHSH; CDR2 reads LQKENI. CDR3 size: 13 residues. The CDR3 protein is CASSPGGDYGYTF. The CDR3 nucleotides read TGTGCCAGCTCACCGGGCGGGGACTATGGCTACACCTTC.

CDR3 protein: CASSQSGSGQGPEKLFF. CDR3 DNA: TGCGCCAGCAGTCAATCGGGCTCGGGACAGGGGCCAGAAAAACTGTTTTTT. The V call is TRBV23-1, the J call TRBJ1-4; TRBD1 matches at 10 bases. TRBV23-1 is an ORF, with its function uncertain. Trimming cost V 0 bases and J 8 bases; bases outside gene matches: 9. CDR3 length equals 17 residues.

The chain combines TRBV28 with TRBJ2-7; 9 bases are a match to TRBD1. V dropped 6 bases and J dropped 3; count of bases not matched to a gene: 6. The CDR3 spans 14 residues. Germline V lookup: CDR1 MDHEN, CDR2 SYDVKM. The CDR3 DNA reads TGTGCCAGCAGGGGACAGGGAGGTTTCTACGAGCAGTACTTC. Amino acid sequence: CASRGQGGFYEQYF.